These 19 T cell receptor beta chains were all obtained from the same sample, sequenced in a study of blood T cells in healthy people across ages (dated by TCRdb to 2014 to 2015). The protocol used for the library was 5' RACE. Sequencing relied on an Illumina HiSeq 2500. The second PCR ran for roughly 7 to 12 cycles and used a J-beta primer mix along with a sample-barcoded 5' primer. TCRdb ran its own pipeline on the public reads, namely fastp trimming at Q25 and MiXCR clone calling, and kept in-frame beta chains. One record per CDR3 amino acid sequence lists the most common genes and DNA. Counted in this sample were approximately 1,100,000 distinct CDR3 sequences; roughly 45% of them appeared once. The top ten clonotypes cover under 20% of the sample. Sequenced sample: blood. The receptors shown here come from a woman aged 55-70 years in good health.

The gene calls are TRBV24-1 and TRBJ2-5, with 9 positions matching TRBD1. V gave up 4 bases and J gave up 6 bases; unmatched junction bases: 5. This CDR3 spans 14 amino acids. Germline lookup yields CDR1 KGHDR and CDR2 SFDVKD. The CDR3 nucleotides read TGTGCCACCAGTGACCCCGGACAGGGGCAGACCCAGTACTTC. It codes for CATSDPGQGQTQYF.

This chain joins TRBV24-1 and TRBJ2-1; D gene uncertain. The CDR3 totals 13 residues. Deletions cut 7 bases from V and 3 bases from J, with 9 bases between. From germline, CDR1 is KGHDR and CDR2 SFDVKD. This CDR3 is CATRGLGYNEQFF. CDR3 DNA: TGTGCCACCAGAGGGCTGGGCTACAATGAGCAGTTCTTC.

This chain connects TRBV19 to TRBJ2-1, with D perhaps TRBD1 (6 bases). The CDR3 sequence is 15 residues long. The V gene's germline CDR1 is LNHDA and CDR2 SQIVND (reference sequence). The ends were cut back, 5 bases at V and 3 bases at J, with 14 bases in the middle. The CDR3 loop is CASSSRDNFYNEQFF. CDR3 sequence (DNA): TGTGCCAGTAGTTCCCGGGACAACTTCTACAATGAGCAGTTCTTC.

V usage is TRBV20-1 and J usage is TRBJ2-7; D may be TRBD1 (5 bases). CDR1 and CDR2 from the germline V gene are DFQATT and SNEGSKA (reference sequence). Trimming stripped 5 bases from V and 4 bases from J, with 12 bases between. This CDR3 has 12 amino acids. The chain's CDR3 is CSAERRGYEQYF. The CDR3, as DNA: TGCAGTGCTGAACGAAGGGGTTACGAGCAGTACTTC.

The chain couples TRBV7-3 to TRBJ2-7; 9 bases are shared with TRBD2. The CDR3 covers 14 residues. J lost 6 bases, V lost 2 bases, and 5 bases had no gene match. Germline V gene data show CDR1 as SGHTA and CDR2 as FQGTGA. This CDR3 is CASSLLAGTGEQYF. The CDR3 coding sequence is TGTGCCAGCAGCTTACTAGCGGGAACGGGCGAGCAGTACTTC.

This clonotype was detected only a few times. This chain links TRBV11-2 with TRBJ2-1; tentative D call: TRBD1 (7 bases). Germline V CDR1 and CDR2: SGHAT, FQNNGV. V was shortened by 4 bases and J by 0 bases, with 16 bases between the two germline ends. The length of the CDR3 is 17 residues. CDR3 in DNA: TGTGCCAGCAGCTCTCGCAGGGGGGAAGGCTCCTACAATGAGCAGTTCTTC. It yields the protein CASSSRRGEGSYNEQFF.

This chain joins TRBV11-2 and TRBJ2-5, with 11 bases aligning to TRBD2. Trimming removed 2 bases from V and 4 bases from J; junction bases left unmatched: 12. Germline V gene lookup returns CDR1 SGHAT and CDR2 FQNNGV. This CDR3 spans 18 amino acids. The CDR3 DNA sequence: TGTGCCAGCAGCTTAATCCGGCTAGCGGGGGGCGGACGAGAGACCCAGTACTTC. This translates into CASSLIRLAGGGRETQYF.

The V gene is TRBV20-1, the J gene TRBJ2-1; D is unclear. V gave up 4 bases and J gave up 0 bases, with 13 bases separating them. From germline, CDR1 is DFQATT and CDR2 SNEGSKA (reference sequence). CDR3 size: 15 residues. DNA for the CDR3: TGCAGTGCTACATCGAGGCAGAGCTCCTACAATGAGCAGTTCTTC. Amino acids: CSATSRQSSYNEQFF.

The CDR3 loop is CASTRGVGSGDFDEQFF. The CDR3 DNA reads TGTGCCAGCACACGGGGGGTAGGTAGCGGAGATTTCGATGAGCAGTTCTTC. The V call is TRBV27, the J call TRBJ2-1, with 7 bases identical to TRBD2. Germline lookup yields CDR1 MNHEY and CDR2 SMNVEV (reference sequence). The V gene end was trimmed by 7 bases and the J gene end by 8 bases; junction bases not matched to a gene: 20. CDR3 size: 17 residues.

The chain joins TRBV28 to TRBJ2-1, with TRBD2 as a possible D gene (5 bases). Germline CDR1 MDHEN, CDR2 SYDVKM. V dropped 5 bases and J dropped 4 bases, with 18 bases sitting between them. The CDR3 has 16 amino acids. The CDR3 DNA reads TGTGCCAGCAGTGACCGAGGGAACCAACAATACAATGAGCAGTTCTTC. This gives the protein CASSDRGNQQYNEQFF. Variable domain in full (rest from reference TRBV28 and TRBJ2-1): DVKVTQSSRYLVKRTGEKVFLECVQDMDHENMFWYRQDPGLGLRLIYFSYDVKMKEKGDIPEGYSVSREKKERFSLILESASTNQTSMYLCASSDRGNQQYNEQFFGPGTRLTVL.

The rearrangement joins TRBV12-3 or TRBV12-4 to TRBJ2-6, with TRBD1 identical over 9 bases. The V segment lost 6 bases and the J segment 0 bases; nucleotides outside the gene matches: 12. CDR3 length equals 19 residues. The CDR3, as DNA: TGTGCCAGCAGAAGCCTCCGGGACAGGGACAACTCTGGGGCCAACGTCCTGACTTTC. Protein sequence: CASRSLRDRDNSGANVLTF.

This clonotype came up a few times. V usage is TRBV5-1 and J usage is TRBJ2-3, with 8 bases aligning to TRBD2. Germline lookup yields CDR1 SGHRS and CDR2 YFSETQ. V trimming: 0 bases; J trimming: 1 base; junction bases outside the gene matches: 4. The CDR3 length is 16 residues. CDR3 amino acids: CASSLEAGARTDTQYF. DNA of the CDR3: TGCGCCAGCAGCTTGGAAGCGGGAGCCCGCACAGATACGCAGTATTTT.

This clonotype occurred a few times. CDR3 in amino acids: CASSRPWGDEQFF. The CDR3 DNA follows: TGTGCCAGCAGCCGGCCCTGGGGGGATGAGCAGTTCTTC. V gene TRBV7-2 combines with J gene TRBJ2-1; possible D gene TRBD2, 6 bases. Trimming took 5 bases from V and 8 from J, leaving 13 bases between them. The germline gives CDR1 SGHTA, CDR2 FQGNSA. This CDR3 comprises 13 residues.

V gene TRBV5-1 combines with J gene TRBJ2-1; D is unresolved. Looked up from germline, CDR1 is SGHRS and CDR2 is YFSETQ. The V gene lost 0 bases and the J gene lost 11 bases, with 15 bases spanning the gap. The CDR3 is 14 amino acids. The CDR3 nucleotides are TGCGCCAGCAGCTTGGCCTCGGCCCCGGGTAAGCAGTTCTTC. Its translation: CASSLASAPGKQFF.

This clonotype occurred a few times. The rearrangement uses TRBV21-1 and TRBJ2-7; the D segment call TRBD2 is taken from the table without a DNA check. The J call is uncertain, as TRBJ2-5 better fits the DNA end. TRBV21-1 is a known pseudogene. The CDR3 runs 15 residues. The DNA for the CDR3 is TGTGCCAGCAGCATTGGACCGAGAATTAGGGAGACCCAGTACTTC. This translates into CASSIGPRIRETQYF.

The rearrangement joins TRBV24-1 to TRBJ2-5; D is unclear. With the DNA end fitting TRBJ2-7 better, the J assignment may be wrong. CDR1 KGHDR and CDR2 SFDVKD come from the germline V gene. The CDR3 is made up of 14 amino acids. The CDR3 loop reads CATSDSSKDYEQYF. The CDR3 DNA follows: TGTGCCACCAGTGATTCTTCGAAGGACTACGAGCAGTACTTC.

This clonotype was counted between two and nine times. The rearrangement links TRBV11-1 to TRBJ2-1; D is possibly TRBD2 (6 bases). The length of the CDR3 is 16 residues. CDR1 is SGHAT, CDR2 FQDESV, per germline (reference sequence). Trimming removed 5 bases at V and 1 base at J, with 15 bases between. The CDR3 is CASSPPGDGSYNEQFF. The CDR3 DNA reads TGTGCCAGCAGCCCACCGGGGGACGGGTCCTACAATGAGCAGTTCTTC.

A word on this clonotype: Lacking the conserved final phenylalanine or tryptophan, this CDR3 likely reflects a read error. The chain joins TRBV11-2 to TRBJ2-3; D remains ambiguous. Germline V gene sequence: CDR1 SGHAT, CDR2 FQNNGV. The CDR3 contains 14 residues. V gave up 2 bases and J gave up 2 bases, with 8 bases separating them. The CDR3 nucleotides read TGTGCCAGCAGCTTAATCAGGACCACAGATACGCAGTATGTT. It yields the protein CASSLIRTTDTQYV.

The CDR3 protein is CASSVERGSYNEQFF. The CDR3 DNA sequence: TGTGCCAGCAGCGTCGAGCGGGGGTCCTACAATGAGCAGTTCTTC. The V and J genes are TRBV9 and TRBJ2-1, with 8 bases that match TRBD2. Trimming removed 2 bases from V and 1 base from J; junction bases left unmatched: 2. CDR3 length equals 15 residues. Germline values: CDR1 SGDLS, CDR2 YYNGEE.